This T cell receptor beta chain was captured in a study of cytomegalovirus exposure and HLA in healthy donors. Study overall: A later analysis reported the roughly 130 validation repertoires used the same platform as the 550 to 800 first-cohort repertoires.

As to this clone: No antigen is known for it.

Study-wide findings and caveats: The classifier reportedly diagnosed cytomegalovirus status with high sensitivity and specificity. Rarity held for most TCR sequences, but there were some public TCRs that occurred in many donors.

Data came from immunoSEQ multiplex PCR; TCRdb stores just in-frame clones and leaves some out. The data hold 150,000 to 200,000 clones, with 84% observed a single time. The donors were in the approximately 110-subject validation cohort; that cohort was separate from the approximately 700-subject first cohort. The clonotype originates from a man aged 30-40 years in good health and CMV-seropositive. Material for sequencing was PBMCs.

CDR3 nucleotides: TGCGCCAGCAGTGAAAGTGGCAGGGCCAGTGAAGCTTTCTTT. Translation gives CASSESGRASEAFF. The genes are TRBV10-1 and TRBJ1-1; tentative D call: TRBD1 (5 bases). Germline CDR1 reads WNHNN; CDR2 reads SYGVQD (reference sequence). V was pared by 3 bases and J by 7 bases, with 15 bases between. The CDR3 runs to 14 residues.